The rows below give T cell receptor beta chains drawn from one sample of a study of chemoradiotherapy in HPV16-positive cancers. Clones were read by immunoSEQ multiplex PCR, and TCRdb kept only the in-frame ones, dropping some. The sample holds about 7,300 clones; approximately 88% are singletons and the top ten take 3.7%. The sample here was taken from a patient who underwent chemoradiotherapy. The receptors shown here come from a human donor with HPV-associated anogenital cancer. Each CDR3 is given with its conserved first and last residue. Fields, in order: CDR3 protein, CDR3 DNA, J gene, clone size, CDR3 length, V gene, D gene. A D gene is named only where the DNA matches it firmly. Clone size is stated in some rows and not others, as once, few, many or a class when expanded.

CASSVGPTGRGVAETQYF	TGTGCCAGCAGCGTAGGCCCGACCGGGCGGGGGGTAGCTGAGACCCAGTACTTC	TRBJ2-5	.	18	TRBV9	TRBD2
CASSEEGPTYEQYF	TGTGCCAGCAGTGAAGAGGGACCAACCTACGAGCAGTACTTC	TRBJ2-7	.	14	TRBV6-1	.
CASSLMGHYGYTF	TGTGCCAGCAGCTTAATGGGGCACTATGGCTACACCTTC	TRBJ1-2	.	13	TRBV7-8	.
CASSLGSGSNEKLFF	TGTGCCAGCAGCTTAGGGTCAGGGTCTAATGAAAAACTGTTTTTT	TRBJ1-4	.	15	TRBV7-9	.
CAWKLPVANYGYTF	TGTGCCTGGAAACTCCCTGTAGCTAACTATGGCTACACCTTC	TRBJ1-2	large	14	TRBV30	.
CASSSWTGGAYGYTF	TGCGCCAGCAGCTCCTGGACAGGGGGGGCCTATGGCTACACCTTC	TRBJ1-2	.	15	TRBV5-1	TRBD1
CASSYGGGGDYEQYF	TGTGCCAGCAGTTACGGCGGGGGGGGAGACTACGAGCAGTACTTC	TRBJ2-7	few	15	TRBV6-5	TRBD2
CASLPRLGGGPDTQYF	TGTGCCAGCCTCCCCCGGCTTGGGGGAGGGCCGGATACGCAGTATTTT	TRBJ2-3	.	16	TRBV27	TRBD2
CASSIEATNEKLFF	TGTGCCAGTAGTATAGAAGCAACTAATGAAAAACTGTTTTTT	TRBJ1-4	once	14	TRBV19	.
CASSLLQGNYGYTF	TGTGCCAGCAGCTTATTACAGGGGAACTATGGCTACACCTTC	TRBJ1-2	.	14	TRBV13	TRBD1
CASRSGTGTSLETQYF	TGTGCCAGCAGATCCGGGACAGGGACTTCTTTGGAGACCCAGTACTTC	TRBJ2-5	.	16	TRBV11-2	TRBD1
CASSLPGGQGQGYTF	TGTGCCAGCAGCCTCCCCGGGGGCCAGGGCCAAGGCTACACCTTC	TRBJ1-2	.	15	TRBV5-4	.
CAIGRGNGYTF	TGTGCCATCGGCAGGGGGAACGGCTACACCTTC	TRBJ1-2	.	11	TRBV10-3	TRBD1
CASSLEWGGGELFF	TGTGCCAGCAGCTTGGAATGGGGCGGCGGGGAGCTGTTTTTT	TRBJ2-2	.	14	TRBV5-4	.
CALTVATNEKLFF	TGTGCCTTGACAGTTGCAACTAATGAAAAACTGTTTTTT	TRBJ1-4	.	13	TRBV30	.
CASSEVTGPRYGYTF	TGTGCCAGCAGCGAAGTGACAGGGCCTCGCTATGGCTACACCTTC	TRBJ1-2	.	15	TRBV9	TRBD1
CASVGTPNTGELFF	TGTGCCAGCGTTGGGACTCCAAACACCGGGGAGCTGTTTTTT	TRBJ2-2	.	14	TRBV25-1	.
CASSLVSWDSSGNTIYF	TGTGCCAGCAGCTTAGTATCCTGGGACAGCTCTGGAAACACCATATATTTT	TRBJ1-3	.	17	TRBV11-3	TRBD1
CSVEGETQYF	TGCAGCGTTGAGGGGGAGACCCAGTACTTC	TRBJ2-5	.	10	TRBV29-1	.
CASSQARDTNYGYTF	TGTGCCAGCAGCCAAGCGAGAGACACTAACTATGGCTACACCTTC	TRBJ1-2	once	15	TRBV4-2	.
CASSRRDSKNIQYF	TGTGCCAGCAGCCGCAGGGACAGCAAAAACATTCAGTACTTC	TRBJ2-4	.	14	TRBV5-8	TRBD1
CASSPGAGAQETQYF	TGTGCCAGCAGCCCCGGCGCGGGGGCCCAAGAGACCCAGTACTTC	TRBJ2-5	.	15	TRBV7-9	.
CAMRGDSGGRTGELFF	TGTGCCATGCGGGGGGACAGCGGGGGTCGGACCGGGGAGCTGTTTTTT	TRBJ2-2	.	16	TRBV10-3	.
CASSLGPSGTSGRNEQFF	TGTGCCAGCAGCTTAGGACCCTCCGGGACTAGCGGGAGAAATGAGCAGTTCTTC	TRBJ2-1	.	18	TRBV11-3	TRBD2
CASSATKGDPSGANVLTF	TGTGCCAGCAGCGCCACCAAGGGAGACCCCTCTGGGGCCAACGTCCTGACTTTC	TRBJ2-6	.	18	TRBV9	.
CASSLQRGGTDEQYF	TGTGCCAGCAGCTTACAGCGGGGGGGCACGGACGAGCAGTACTTC	TRBJ2-7	once	15	TRBV5-4	TRBD2
CASRNEGDRSNQPQHF	TGTGCCAGCAGGAATGAGGGTGACAGGAGTAATCAGCCCCAGCATTTT	TRBJ1-5	.	16	TRBV5-4	.
CASSPEFAQNEQFF	TGTGCCAGCAGCCCCGAGTTCGCGCAGAATGAGCAGTTCTTC	TRBJ2-1	.	14	TRBV11-1	.
CASIGSFSTDTQYF	TGTGCCAGCATAGGCAGCTTTAGCACAGATACGCAGTATTTT	TRBJ2-3	.	14	TRBV27	.
CASSDPRQAWEAFF	TGTGCCAGCAGTGATCCTCGACAGGCATGGGAAGCTTTCTTT	TRBJ1-1	.	14	TRBV6-1	.
CASSDGWKGKEKLFF	TGTGCCAGCAGTGACGGTTGGAAGGGAAAGGAAAAACTGTTTTTT	TRBJ1-4	.	15	TRBV6-1	.
CASSKDRVNTEAFF	TGCGCCAGCAGCAAGGACAGGGTCAACACTGAAGCTTTCTTT	TRBJ1-1	.	14	TRBV5-1	TRBD1
CASSSGQGFLYGYTF	TGTGCCAGCAGCTCCGGACAGGGCTTTCTCTACGGCTACACCTTC	TRBJ1-2	.	15	TRBV7-9	TRBD1
CASSERGGGFYEQYF	TGTGCCAGCAGTGAGAGAGGTGGGGGCTTCTACGAGCAGTACTTC	TRBJ2-7	.	15	TRBV2	.
CASSFYGTPSTEAFF	TGTGCCAGCAGCTTTTACGGGACGCCGAGTACTGAAGCTTTCTTT	TRBJ1-1	.	15	TRBV5-6	.
CASSPRTGWLGQFF	TGTGCCAGCAGCCCCCGGACCGGCTGGCTGGGGCAGTTCTTC	TRBJ2-1	.	14	TRBV7-2	.
CATETSGRAWYEQYF	TGTGCCACCGAGACTAGCGGGAGAGCTTGGTACGAGCAGTACTTC	TRBJ2-7	.	15	TRBV6-1	TRBD2
CASSNRGIQYF	TGTGCCAGTAGTAACAGGGGGATTCAGTACTTC	TRBJ2-4	.	11	TRBV19	TRBD1
CASSEAWEINEKLFF	TGTGCCAGCAGTGAAGCGTGGGAGATTAATGAAAAACTGTTTTTT	TRBJ1-4	.	15	TRBV2	.
CASSQVAGQTQYF	TGCGCCAGCAGTCAGGTAGCCGGGCAAACGCAGTATTTT	TRBJ2-3	.	13	TRBV5-1	.
CASSLIGGLAGVYEQYF	TGTGCCAGCAGCTTAATTGGGGGACTAGCGGGGGTGTACGAGCAGTACTTC	TRBJ2-7	.	17	TRBV11-3	TRBD2
CASSLSGRLNEKLFF	TGTGCCAGCAGCTTGTCGGGCAGGTTGAATGAAAAACTGTTTTTT	TRBJ1-4	.	15	TRBV5-6	.
CASSLGQAHYGYTF	TGTGCCAGCAGCTTAGGACAGGCCCACTATGGCTACACCTTC	TRBJ1-2	.	14	TRBV11-2	.
CASSESFPDDRGRGQYF	TGTGCCAGCAGTGAATCCTTCCCGGATGACAGGGGACGGGGGCAGTACTTC	TRBJ2-7	few	17	TRBV25-1	TRBD1
CASSLESTGELFF	TGCGCCAGCAGCTTGGAGTCGACCGGGGAGCTGTTTTTT	TRBJ2-2	.	13	TRBV5-1	.
CASSQYWGGSPLHF	TGTGCCAGCAGCCAATACTGGGGAGGTTCACCCCTCCACTTT	TRBJ1-6	.	14	TRBV6-4	.
CASSPGAYEQYF	TGTGCCAGCAGCCCAGGGGCCTACGAGCAGTACTTC	TRBJ2-7	.	12	TRBV5-5	.
CASTDSGRAYTGELFF	TGTGCCAGTACCGATAGCGGGAGGGCGTACACCGGGGAGCTGTTTTTT	TRBJ2-2	.	16	TRBV19	TRBD2
CASTEGGAYGYTF	TGTGCCAGCACCGAAGGGGGGGCATATGGCTACACCTTC	TRBJ1-2	.	13	TRBV6-1	.
CASRRQRWNEQFF	TGTGCCAGCAGACGACAGAGGTGGAATGAGCAGTTCTTC	TRBJ2-1	once	13	TRBV6-5	.
CASSLGGDNLVYEQYF	TGTGCCAGCAGCTTAGGAGGGGACAACCTCGTCTACGAGCAGTACTTC	TRBJ2-7	.	16	TRBV11-3	.
CASSLRARGYTEAFF	TGTGCCAGTAGTCTCAGGGCCCGAGGGTACACTGAAGCTTTCTTT	TRBJ1-1	.	15	TRBV19	.
CASSLGVGTGSTEAFF	TGTGCCAGCAGCTTGGGCGTGGGGACAGGGTCTACTGAAGCTTTCTTT	TRBJ1-1	.	16	TRBV5-4	TRBD1
CASNPTGEDSPLHF	TGTGCCAGCAACCCGACAGGGGAAGACTCACCCCTCCACTTT	TRBJ1-6	.	14	TRBV2	TRBD1
CACSPAGEQFF	TGTGCCTGCTCCCCAGCCGGGGAGCAGTTCTTC	TRBJ2-1	.	11	TRBV30	.
CASSERFRGGAERTEAFF	TGTGCCAGCAGTGAAAGGTTTAGGGGGGGCGCGGAAAGGACTGAAGCTTTCTTT	TRBJ1-1	.	18	TRBV2	.
CASERELSGQDEQFF	TGTGCCAGCGAACGGGAACTATCTGGGCAGGATGAGCAGTTCTTC	TRBJ2-1	.	15	TRBV5-6	.